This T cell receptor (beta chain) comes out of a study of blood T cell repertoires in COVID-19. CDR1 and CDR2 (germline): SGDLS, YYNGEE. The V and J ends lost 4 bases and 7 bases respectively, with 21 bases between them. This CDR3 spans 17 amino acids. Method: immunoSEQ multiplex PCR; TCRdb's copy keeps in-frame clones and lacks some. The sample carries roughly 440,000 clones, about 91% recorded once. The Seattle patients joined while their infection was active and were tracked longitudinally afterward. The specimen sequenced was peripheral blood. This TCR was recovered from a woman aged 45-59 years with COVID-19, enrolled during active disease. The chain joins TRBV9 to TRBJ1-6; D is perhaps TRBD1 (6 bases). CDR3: CASSPLWGQARNSPLHF. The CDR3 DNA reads TGTGCCAGCAGCCCCCTCTGGGGGCAAGCACGGAATTCACCCCTCCACTTT.